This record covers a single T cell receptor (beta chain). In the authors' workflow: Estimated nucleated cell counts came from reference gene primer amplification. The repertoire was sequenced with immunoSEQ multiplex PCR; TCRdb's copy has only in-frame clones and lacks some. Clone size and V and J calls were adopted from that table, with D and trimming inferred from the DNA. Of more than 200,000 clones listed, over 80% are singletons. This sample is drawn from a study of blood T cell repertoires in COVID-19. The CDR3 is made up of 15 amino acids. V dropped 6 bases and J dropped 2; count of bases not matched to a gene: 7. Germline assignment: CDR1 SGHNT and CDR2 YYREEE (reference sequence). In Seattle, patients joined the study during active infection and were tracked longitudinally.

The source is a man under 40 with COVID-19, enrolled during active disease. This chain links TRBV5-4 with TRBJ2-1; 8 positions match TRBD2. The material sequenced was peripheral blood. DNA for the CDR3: TGTGCCAGCACCAAAGCGGGGGTTCCCTACAATGAGCAGTTCTTC. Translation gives CASTKAGVPYNEQFF.